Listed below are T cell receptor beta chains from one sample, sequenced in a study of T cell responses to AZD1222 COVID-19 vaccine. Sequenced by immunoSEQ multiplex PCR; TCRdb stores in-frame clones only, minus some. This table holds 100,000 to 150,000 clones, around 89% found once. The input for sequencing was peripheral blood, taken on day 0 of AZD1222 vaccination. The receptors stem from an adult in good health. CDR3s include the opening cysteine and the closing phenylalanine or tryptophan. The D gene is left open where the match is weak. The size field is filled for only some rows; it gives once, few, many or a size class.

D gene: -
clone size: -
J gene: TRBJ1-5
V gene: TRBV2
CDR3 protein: CASSEVGEVPIQPQHF
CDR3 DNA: TGTGCCAGCAGTGAAGTTGGGGAGGTCCCGATTCAGCCCCAGCATTTT

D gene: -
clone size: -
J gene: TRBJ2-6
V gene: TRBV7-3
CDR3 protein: CASSSAASGANVLTF
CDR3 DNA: TGTGCCAGCAGCTCGGCAGCGTCTGGGGCCAACGTCCTGACTTTC

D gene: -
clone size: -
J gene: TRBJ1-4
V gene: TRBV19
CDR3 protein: CASSISGGWTAAEKLFF
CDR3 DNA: TGTGCCAGTAGTATCTCCGGGGGATGGACGGCGGCAGAAAAACTGTTTTTT

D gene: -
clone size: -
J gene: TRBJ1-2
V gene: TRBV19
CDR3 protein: CASRSGAHYGYTF
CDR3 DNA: TGTGCCAGTAGATCGGGGGCCCATTATGGCTACACCTTC

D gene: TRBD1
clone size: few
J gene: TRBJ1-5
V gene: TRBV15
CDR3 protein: CATSGGFRRDRGWSNQPQHF
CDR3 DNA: TGTGCCACCAGCGGGGGCTTTAGGCGGGACAGGGGATGGAGCAATCAGCCCCAGCATTTT

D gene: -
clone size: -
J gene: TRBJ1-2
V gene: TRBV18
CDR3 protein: CASSSGDSFFALYGYTF
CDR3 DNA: TGTGCCAGCTCGTCCGGGGACTCCTTCTTTGCTCTCTATGGCTACACCTTC

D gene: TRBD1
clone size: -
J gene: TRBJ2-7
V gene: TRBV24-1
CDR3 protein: CATGTGAYEQYF
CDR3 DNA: TGTGCCACCGGGACAGGGGCCTACGAGCAGTACTTC

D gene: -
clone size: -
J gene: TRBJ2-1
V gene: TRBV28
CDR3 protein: CASKFGDSPPHEQFF
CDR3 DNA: TGTGCCAGCAAGTTTGGGGACTCCCCGCCCCATGAGCAGTTCTTC

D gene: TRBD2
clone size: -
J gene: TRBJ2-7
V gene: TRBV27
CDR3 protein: CASSLYVGTSGGTYEQYF
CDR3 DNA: TGTGCCAGCAGTTTATACGTGGGGACTAGCGGGGGTACCTACGAGCAGTACTTC

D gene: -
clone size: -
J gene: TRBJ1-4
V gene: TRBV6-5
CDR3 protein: CASSFASTMANEKLFF
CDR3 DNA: TGTGCCAGCAGTTTTGCCTCGACGATGGCGAATGAAAAACTGTTTTTT

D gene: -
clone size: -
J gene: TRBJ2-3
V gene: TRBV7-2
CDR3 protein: CASSLADTQYF
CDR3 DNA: TGTGCCAGCAGCTTAGCAGATACGCAGTATTTT

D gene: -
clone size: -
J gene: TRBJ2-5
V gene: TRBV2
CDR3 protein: CASSELGYQETQYF
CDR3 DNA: TGTGCCAGCAGTGAGCTTGGCTACCAAGAGACCCAGTACTTC

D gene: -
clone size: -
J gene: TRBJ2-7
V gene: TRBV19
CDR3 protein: CASSPGSYEQYF
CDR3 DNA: TGTGCCAGTAGCCCCGGGTCCTACGAGCAGTACTTC

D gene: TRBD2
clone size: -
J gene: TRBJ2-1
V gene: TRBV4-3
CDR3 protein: CASSQSGTSYHEQFF
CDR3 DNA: TGCGCCAGCAGCCAATCCGGGACTAGTTATCATGAGCAGTTCTTC

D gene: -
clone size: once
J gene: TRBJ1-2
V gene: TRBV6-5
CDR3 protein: CASITQTPDGYGYTF
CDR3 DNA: TGTGCCAGCATTACTCAGACCCCGGACGGCTATGGCTACACCTTC

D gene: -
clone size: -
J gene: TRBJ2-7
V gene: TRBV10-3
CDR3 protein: CAIRARQATYEQYF
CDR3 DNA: TGTGCCATCAGGGCCAGGCAGGCCACCTACGAGCAGTACTTC

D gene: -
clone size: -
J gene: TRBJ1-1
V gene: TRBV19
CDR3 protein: CASSKRDGNTEAFF
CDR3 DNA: TGTGCCAGTAGCAAACGGGACGGGAACACTGAAGCTTTCTTT

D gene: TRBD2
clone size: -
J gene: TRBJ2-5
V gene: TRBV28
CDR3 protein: CASSLLSSGRALETQYF
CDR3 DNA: TGTGCCAGCAGTTTATTGTCTAGCGGGAGGGCCCTCGAGACCCAGTACTTC

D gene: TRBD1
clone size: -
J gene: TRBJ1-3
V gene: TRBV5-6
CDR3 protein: CASSRIEAGGSGNTIYF
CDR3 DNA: TGTGCCAGCAGCCGCATCGAGGCAGGGGGGTCAGGAAACACCATATATTTT

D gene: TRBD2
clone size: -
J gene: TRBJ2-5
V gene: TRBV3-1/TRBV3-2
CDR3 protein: CASSPRSGIRETQYF
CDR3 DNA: TGTGCCAGCAGCCCCCGGAGCGGGATTAGGGAGACCCAGTACTTC

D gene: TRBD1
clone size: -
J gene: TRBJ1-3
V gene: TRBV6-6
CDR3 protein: CASSRGTASSGNTIYF
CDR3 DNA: TGTGCCAGCAGTCGAGGGACAGCAAGCTCTGGAAACACCATATATTTT

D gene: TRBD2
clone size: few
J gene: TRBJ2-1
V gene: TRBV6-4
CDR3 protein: CASSDSTSGSNEQFF
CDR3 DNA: TGTGCCAGCAGTGACTCGACTAGCGGGAGTAATGAGCAGTTCTTC

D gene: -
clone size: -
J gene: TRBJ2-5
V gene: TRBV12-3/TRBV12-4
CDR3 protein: CASSLGMVETQYF
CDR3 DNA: TGTGCCAGCAGTTTAGGGATGGTAGAGACCCAGTACTTC

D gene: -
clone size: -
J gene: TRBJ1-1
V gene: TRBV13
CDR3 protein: CASSFGTLNTEAFF
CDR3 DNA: TGTGCCAGCAGCTTCGGGACTTTGAACACTGAAGCTTTCTTT

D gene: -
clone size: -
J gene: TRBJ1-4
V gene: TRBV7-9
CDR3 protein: CASSLEVGSSEKLFF
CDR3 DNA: TGTGCCAGCAGCTTAGAAGTCGGCAGCTCTGAAAAACTGTTTTTT

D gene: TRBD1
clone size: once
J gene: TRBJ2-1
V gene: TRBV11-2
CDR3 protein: CASSSSRGQGMNEQFF
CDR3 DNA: TGTGCCAGCAGCTCGTCAAGAGGACAGGGCATGAATGAGCAGTTCTTC

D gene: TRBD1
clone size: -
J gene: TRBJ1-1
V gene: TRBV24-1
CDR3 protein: CATRATGDYTEAFF
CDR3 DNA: TGTGCCACCAGGGCCACAGGGGACTACACTGAAGCTTTCTTT

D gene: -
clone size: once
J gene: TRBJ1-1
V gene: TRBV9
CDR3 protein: CASTKLGQFTEAFF
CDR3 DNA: TGTGCCAGCACCAAACTCGGACAGTTCACTGAAGCTTTCTTT

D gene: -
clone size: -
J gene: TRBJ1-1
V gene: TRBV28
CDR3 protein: CVAGGWNAFF
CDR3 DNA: TGTGTCGCGGGGGGCTGGAATGCTTTCTTT

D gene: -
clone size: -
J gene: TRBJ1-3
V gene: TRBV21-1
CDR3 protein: CASSSPGPRGSGNTIYF
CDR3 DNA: TGTGCCAGCAGCAGTCCGGGCCCACGGGGCTCTGGAAACACCATATATTTT

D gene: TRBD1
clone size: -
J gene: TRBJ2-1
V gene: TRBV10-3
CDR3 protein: CAISEPTGTGSFYNEQFF
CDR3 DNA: TGTGCCATCAGTGAGCCGACTGGGACAGGTTCTTTCTACAATGAGCAGTTCTTC